One T cell receptor (beta chain) is described in this entry. The same CDR3 is also encoded by other DNA sequences in this sample. This record belongs to a study of shared clonotypes between healthy human individuals. The method was immunoSEQ multiplex PCR; TCRdb's version includes in-frame clones alone and lacks a portion of them. The sample consists of millions of clones, around nine tenths of them appearing once. The TCR comes from a man aged 18 to 30 in good health. The sequenced sample was naive CD4+ T cells sorted from blood. Subset specified: CD45RA+ positively selected.

CDR3 coding DNA: TGTGCCAGCAGCGTAGCTGTAGGGTCTGGAAACACCATATATTTT. Amino acids: CASSVAVGSGNTIYF. J is TRBJ1-3 and V is TRBV9; D is unclear. With 0 bases removed from V and 1 base from J, the gap between germline ends came to 8 bases. There are 15 residues in the CDR3. Germline-derived CDR1 and CDR2 are SGDLS and YYNGEE. Full variable domain (rest looked up from reference TRBV9 and TRBJ1-3): DSGVTQTPKHLITATGQRVTLRCSPRSGDLSVYWYQQSLDQGLQFLIQYYNGEERAKGNILERFSAQQFPDLHSELNLSSLELGDSALYFCASSVAVGSGNTIYFGEGSWLTVV.